The T cell receptor (beta chain) under discussion was sequenced for a study of cytomegalovirus exposure and HLA in healthy donors (dated by TCRdb to 2016 to 2017). In terms of the full investigation: According to an earlier analysis of a few hundred of the donors, about 190 million T cells yielded over 100 million unique TCR beta sequences and around 300 Gb of sequence data. Among about 410 genotyped donors of the cohort, an average of about 240,000 unique TCR beta nucleotide sequences was sequenced per donor, of which 15% to 20% were non-productive. Four or five DR-DQ haplotypes were handled as single units for association and clustering, since linkage in the cohort was strong. Using immunosequencing, the study profiled T cell repertoires from 500 to 800 subjects and related those repertoires to cytomegalovirus serostatus. In a later genetic analysis, genome-wide SNP genotypes for about 65% of the roughly 700 donors were used, and that subset was treated as a discovery cohort. Every repertoire in the discovery cohort had been generated on one and the same sequencing platform. To study patterns of TCR occurrence, a later analysis re-analyzed previously published TCR beta repertoires from 600 to 750 donors and added high-resolution HLA genotyping. Typing coverage varied by locus: roughly 620-640 donors for A, B, C, DRB1 and DQB1; around 560 for DQA1; about 590 for DPA1; under 490 for DPB1. The genetic ancestry cluster associated with self-reported Caucasian donors included over 80% of the approximately 410 genotyped donors. The study aimed to test whether signatures of past pathogen exposure could be identified by cataloging public T cell receptors. In an earlier analysis of around 540 of the donors, high-throughput TCR beta sequencing was used to judge whether each TCR beta V gene segment behaved as functional or pseudogenic. In addition to the first cohort of approximately 670 subjects, a separate validation cohort of 100 to 150 different subjects was used. High-throughput TCR immunosequencing, statistical association of individual TCRs with disease status, and machine learning were combined to predict cytomegalovirus infection status. HLA typing covered class I and class II loci at four-digit resolution. Donor age, sex, ethnicity and CMV serostatus were compiled together with the repertoire data. The later analysis used no new phenotypic data to find candidate immune exposures, relying instead on TCR beta sequences and their occurrence across donors. An early release that covered roughly 600 HLA-typed donors contained approximately 300 gigabases of sequencing data and approximately 85 million unique TCR sequences.

The full study reports these points: It was suggested by the authors that the approach could potentially be generalized to other disease states and immunological phenotypes. In both the original and validation cohorts, the classifier was reported to diagnose cytomegalovirus status with high specificity and sensitivity. In a later analysis, the rate of TCR association differed among HLA loci, with DRB1 alleles having the most associated TCRs and HLA-C alleles having the fewest. In a later analysis, several top co-occurrence clusters were reported to appear linked to parvovirus B19, influenza, CMV and Epstein-Barr virus. While some public TCRs were present in many individuals, most TCR sequences turned up only very rarely across donors. A further reported finding was that TCR beta sequences accurately predicted the HLA-A and HLA-B alleles for most subjects in the first cohort. A group of highly shared sequence variants was considered likely to be a technical artifact of the sequencing pipeline. Over 15 rarely observed V segments, including chromosome 9 orphons, were excluded from the earlier analysis of several hundred of the donors because counts were too low. Most CMV-associated TCR beta chains appeared to be HLA-restricted in a later analysis, and the HLA associations seemed to be driven largely by CMV exposure. In vitro tests confirmed that a few of the cytomegalovirus-associated TCR beta chains recognize cytomegalovirus antigens. An earlier analysis of approximately 540 of the donors showed that most TCR beta V segments appeared in productive rearrangements either about 87% or about 30% of the time, which broadly matched IMGT annotations. Because HLA typing was unavailable for some donors at each locus, only the typed subset was used in association tests. Compared with equally common non-associated chains, HLA-associated TCR beta chains in a later analysis were more clonally expanded and had lower generation probabilities. In a later analysis, some 18,000 TCR beta sequences were associated with specific HLA alleles at a false discovery rate of 0.05. The cohort was sequenced for TCR beta chains only, and without alpha or paired-chain data the features that could be detected were limited. According to a later genetic analysis, donors in an Asian-associated ancestry cluster had fewer N-insertions in productive TCRs than the approximately 630-donor mean. Immune exposure information for the cohort was limited to CMV serostatus. Some IMGT-functional V segments, including TRBV6-2 and TRBV6-3, could not be told apart with the 87-base-pair reads, so those segments were excluded. The study listed 164 TCR beta chains as associated with cytomegalovirus. Assigning TCR associations to individual alleles was difficult when HLA alleles, especially DR and DQ, strongly co-occurred. Presence/absence analyses assumed roughly uniform sequencing depth across donors, an assumption that may not hold. V-gene and J-gene trimming of TCR beta chains was associated with a missense DCLRE1C variant in a later genetic analysis, and the association was replicated in an independent cohort. Correlated functional status among segregating V segments might reflect linkage disequilibrium, but an unknown experimental factor could not be ruled out.

The cohort consisted of approximately 670 healthy bone marrow donors. At the time of sampling, every cohort member was nominally healthy, though immune exposures that went unrecorded were likely present. The donor was CMV seronegative and belonged to the group of several hundred seronegative cohort members. Every donor gave a peripheral blood sample, and the peripheral blood mononuclear cells from that sample were used for TCR beta sequencing. Genomic DNA extraction from the blood cell samples was performed with the Qiagen DNeasy Blood Extraction Kit. Library method: the immunoSEQ multiplex PCR assay. The multiplex PCR relied on a mix of 60 forward primers for TCR Vbeta segments and 13 reverse primers for TCR Jbeta segments. Amplification of the CDR3 region of rearranged TCR beta genes was performed with a multiplex PCR assay on genomic DNA. On the Illumina HiSeq System, the amplified TCR beta libraries were sequenced as 87-base-pair reads. The paper's processing steps were these. A later analysis tallied 75 million to 95 million unique TCR beta chains across the approximately 670 repertoires, and about 10 million of those chains were shared by two or more donors. Raw reads were error-corrected and collapsed into unique sequences with a nearest-neighbor algorithm that merged closely related sequences to remove PCR and sequencing errors. CDR3 sequences were aligned to IMGT reference sequences to assign V, D and J gene segments. For a sequence to be retained, a match of at least six nucleotides to both a V gene segment and a J gene segment was required. A rearrangement counted as productive if the CDR3 had no stop codons and remained in frame with V and J, and every other rearrangement counted as non-productive. Following IMGT convention, CDR3 was defined as the stretch from the second conserved V-encoded cysteine up to the conserved J-encoded phenylalanine. The earlier analysis of more than 450 of the donors excluded sequences that lacked an unambiguous match to a single V gene segment. An earlier analysis of several hundred of the donors classified V segments as functional when productive rearrangements were above 56.7% and as segregating when the standard deviation between donors was above 5%. To diagnose cytomegalovirus status from the catalog of TCR beta chain sequences, a statistical classification framework was built. In a later analysis, TCR nucleotide sequences were compared against IMGT/GENE-DB human TR gene sequences so that V and J genes could be assigned. The TCRdist pipeline was used in a later analysis to assign CDR3 sequences and most-parsimonious VDJ recombination scenarios. In a later analysis, each TCR beta chain was defined by its CDR3 amino acid sequence together with its V-gene family, and reads without a unique V-gene family were excluded. As a way to deal with suspected cross-contamination and a sequencing artifact, a later analysis dropped approximately 570 nucleotide sequences that were highly shared and had low generation probability. In a later analysis, a clonal expansion index was calculated for each public chain from normalized within-repertoire ranks of inferred template counts. In a later analysis, generation probabilities were computed with a VDJ recombination model fitted to out-of-frame rearrangements, and the resulting probabilities were checked against IGoR. Hypergeometric tests were used in a later analysis to score TCR-TCR, TCR-HLA and TCR-CMV co-occurrence, with a repertoire-size bias correction applied to the TCR pairs. In a later analysis, false discovery rates were estimated by permuting HLA or CMV assignments 20 times. In a later analysis, co-occurring TCRs were grouped using DBSCAN, with TCRdist sequence similarity added in when clustering inside HLA-allele-positive subsets. Repertoires with fewer than 30,000 or more than 120,000 public chains, plus five repertoires with anomalous nucleotide sharing, were excluded from co-occurrence clustering. The immuneACCESS repertoire file appears here via TCRdb, limited to in-frame rearrangements. These files lack a portion of the clones; in checked studies, under half of the deficit traces to unresolved V genes, and the cause of the others is not known. V and J calls and clone size come straight from that table; D and trimming were deduced from the DNA. The sample contains 55,000 to 75,000 clones, approximately 60% of them found a single time. 2.5% to 3.5% of the sample rests with the top ten.

A remark on this clone: Its antigen is not yet known. Base qualities are missing; no much larger clone stands one base away.

The CDR3 holds 15 amino acids from the cysteine to the phenylalanine. Only the CDR3 DNA is retained, 45 bases long and in frame from the first base. The germline V gene provides CDR1 MRHNA and CDR2 SNTAGT. From V the trimming removes 2 bases and from J it removes 8 bases, while the gene matches leave 6 bases of the junction unaccounted for. The rearrangement combines TRBV6-4 with TRBJ2-1, with 10 bases aligning to TRBD2. Specimen: PBMCs. The receptor was derived from a man aged 25-45 years in good health and CMV-seronegative. The DNA sequence is as follows: TGTGCCAGCAGTGACGGTCTAGCGGGGGTCTATGAGCAGTTCTTC. Protein translation: CASSDGLAGVYEQFF.